This TCR beta chain was identified in a study of molecular identifiers for immune sequencing clone quantification. The CDR3 is made up of 15 amino acids. V was cut by 3 bases and J by 4 bases, with 12 bases left in between. The V gene's germline CDR1 is MNHEY and CDR2 SMNVEV (reference sequence). This clonotype has only a few counts. TCRdb re-derived calls from the PCR reads in MiXCR, one entry per CDR3 protein. The data hold some 590,000 distinct CDR3 sequences, with 25% observed a single time. The chain links TRBV27 to TRBJ2-2, with a possible D match to TRBD1 (5 bases). This TCR came from a human donor in good health. Some libraries in this study had Jurkat cell RNA spiked in. The specimen sequenced was naive CD8+ T cells from blood, with Jurkat cell RNA spiked in. Indicated subset: FACS-sorted CD8+CD4-CCR7+CD45RA+ naive T cells. The CDR3 loop is CASSFAGLGTGELFF. Written as DNA, the CDR3 is TGTGCCAGCAGTTTTGCAGGGCTGGGCACCGGGGAGCTGTTTTTT.